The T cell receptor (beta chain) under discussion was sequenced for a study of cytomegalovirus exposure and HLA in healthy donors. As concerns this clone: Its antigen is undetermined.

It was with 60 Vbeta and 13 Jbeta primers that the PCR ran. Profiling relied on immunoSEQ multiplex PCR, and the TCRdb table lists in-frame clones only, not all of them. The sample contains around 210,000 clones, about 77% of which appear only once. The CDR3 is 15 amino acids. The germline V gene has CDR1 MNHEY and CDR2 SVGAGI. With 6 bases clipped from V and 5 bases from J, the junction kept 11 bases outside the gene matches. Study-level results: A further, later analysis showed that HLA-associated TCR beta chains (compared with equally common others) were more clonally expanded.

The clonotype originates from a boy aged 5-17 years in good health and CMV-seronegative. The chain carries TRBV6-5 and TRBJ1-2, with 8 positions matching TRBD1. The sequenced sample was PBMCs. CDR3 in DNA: TGTGCCAGCAGCCCTTCTAACCGGGACAGGTATGGCTACACCTTC. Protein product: CASSPSNRDRYGYTF.